The 24 T cell receptor beta chains below come from one sample, sequenced in a study of shared clonotypes between healthy human individuals. Terminally differentiated effector memory CD45RA+ cells were left out of the naive CD8 fraction, which was CD45RO-negative and positively selected for CCR7. Clones were read by immunoSEQ multiplex PCR, and TCRdb kept only the in-frame ones, dropping some. The profile shows hundreds of thousands of clones, 85% to 95% of them singletons. Sequencing was done on a sample of naive CD8+ T cells sorted from blood. The receptors were gathered from a young woman in good health.

The gene calls are TRBV7-3 and TRBJ2-6, with 7 bases fitting TRBD1. The germline CDR1 and CDR2 sequences are SGHTA and FQGTGA. CDR3 length: 15 residues. Trimming at V came to 4 bases and at J to 2 bases, leaving 2 bases not matched to a gene. The CDR3 DNA reads as TGTGCCAGCAGCTCAGGGACAGCTGGGGCCAACGTCCTGACTTTC. Its translation: CASSSGTAGANVLTF. The complete variable domain, with remaining parts taken from reference TRBV7-3 and TRBJ2-6, reads GAGVSQTPSNKVTEKGKYVELRCDPISGHTALYWYRQSLGQGPEFLIYFQGTGAADDSGLPNDRFFAVRPEGSVSTLKIQRTERGDSAVYLCASSSGTAGANVLTFGAGSRLTVL.

For the CDR3, the DNA is TGTGCCAGCAGCTTTAACAGGCTCGGGGACGAGCAGTACTTC. This sequence encodes CASSFNRLGDEQYF. This chain uses TRBV7-8 with TRBJ2-7, with D perhaps matching TRBD1 or TRBD2 (5 bases each). V lost 3 bases and J 5 bases, leaving 14 bases between the germline ends. Germline assignment: CDR1 SGHVS and CDR2 FQNEAQ. This CDR3 is built from 14 residues. The full variable domain, in which reference TRBV7-8 and TRBJ2-7 provide the parts outside the CDR3, is GAGVSQSPRYKVAKRGQDVALRCDPISGHVSLFWYQQALGQGPEFLTYFQNEAQLDKSGLPSDRFFAERPEGSVSTLKIQRTQQEDSAVYLCASSFNRLGDEQYFGPGTRLTVT.

This clone was detected only once. This rearrangement joins TRBV4-1 to TRBJ2-1; 8 bases align to TRBD2. Germline values: CDR1 MGHRA, CDR2 YSYEKL. V shed 0 bases and J 7 bases; nucleotides not matched to a gene: 11. The CDR3 sequence is 17 residues long. CDR3 sequence reads: CASSQEMGTSKSNEQFF. CDR3 nucleotide sequence: TGCGCCAGCAGCCAAGAAATGGGGACTAGTAAAAGTAATGAGCAGTTCTTC.

This clone was counted once. V gene TRBV10-3 combines with J gene TRBJ2-7, with D hard to call. Looked up from germline, CDR1 is ENHRY and CDR2 is SYGVKD. Between the trimmed V and J ends, which lost 0 bases and 3 bases, there was a span of 9 bases. The CDR3 spans 14 residues. The CDR3 protein is CAISESMGIYEQYF. CDR3 bases: TGTGCCATCAGTGAGTCGATGGGGATCTACGAGCAGTACTTC.

The rearrangement uses TRBV19 and TRBJ2-1, with 7 positions matching TRBD2. With V trimmed by 7 bases and J by 6 bases, 6 bases remained unmatched. CDR3 length: 13 amino acids. Per germline, CDR1 LNHDA and CDR2 SQIVND (reference sequence). The CDR3 DNA is TGTGCCAGTAAGGGACTATCGGGCAATGAGCAGTTCTTC. Its translation: CASKGLSGNEQFF.

V and J are TRBV5-1 and TRBJ2-3, with TRBD2 matching over 7 bases. This CDR3 spans 18 amino acids. Per germline, CDR1 SGHRS and CDR2 YFSETQ. Trimming took 3 bases from V and 2 from J; bases not matched to a gene: 15. As DNA, the CDR3 is TGCGCCAGCAGCTCCGAGCCGGGCGGGAGAATAAACACAGATACGCAGTATTTT. This encodes CASSSEPGGRINTDTQYF. The whole variable domain, filled in from reference TRBV5-1 and TRBJ2-3, reads KAGVTQTPRYLIKTRGQQVTLSCSPISGHRSVSWYQQTPGQGLQFLFEYFSETQRNKGNFPGRFSGRQFSNSRSEMNVSTLELGDSALYLCASSSEPGGRINTDTQYFGPGTRLTVL.

V usage is TRBV7-6 and J usage is TRBJ2-2; 8 bases align to TRBD2. J gave up 7 bases and V 2 bases, and 21 bases lay outside the gene matches. This CDR3 region has 20 residues. Per the germline V gene, CDR1 is SGHVS and CDR2 is FNYEAQ. The CDR3 spells CASSLRSPDVRTSIDGELFF. Here the CDR3 DNA reads TGTGCCAGCAGCTTAAGGTCCCCTGATGTCCGGACTAGCATCGACGGGGAGCTGTTTTTT.

The genes are TRBV2 and TRBJ2-7; no firm D call. The V gene's germline CDR1 is SNHLY and CDR2 FYNNEI. V gave up 6 bases and J gave up 4 bases, with 16 bases separating them. This CDR3 is 14 amino acids long. The CDR3 bases are TGTGCCAGCAGCCACACCCTCCCGACTTACGAGCAGTACTTC. Amino acids: CASSHTLPTYEQYF.

The chain couples TRBV5-6 to TRBJ2-7; the D is unclear. In germline, CDR1 is SGHDT, CDR2 YYEEEE. Between the trimmed V and J ends, which lost 2 bases and 2 bases, there was a span of 14 bases. There are 15 residues in the CDR3. CDR3: CASSFQGWSPYEQYF. The CDR3 DNA reads TGTGCCAGCAGCTTCCAAGGTTGGAGCCCCTACGAGCAGTACTTC. Using reference TRBV5-6 and TRBJ2-7 for the parts outside the CDR3, the full variable domain is DAGVTQSPTHLIKTRGQQVTLRCSPKSGHDTVSWYQQALGQGPQFIFQYYEEEERQRGNFPDRFSGHQFPNYSSELNVNALLLGDSALYLCASSFQGWSPYEQYFGPGTRLTVT.

The gene calls are TRBV14 and TRBJ2-3; the D gene is possibly TRBD2 (5 bases). The germline V gene has CDR1 SGHDN and CDR2 FVKESK. The V end lost 3 bases, the J end lost 1 base, and 14 bases lay between the germline ends. The length of the CDR3 is 16 residues. The CDR3 DNA reads TGTGCCAGCAGCCAGCGGGCTCTTCTTGGCACAGATACGCAGTATTTT. This codes for CASSQRALLGTDTQYF.

The CDR3 is CASSGLTDTQYF. The CDR3 DNA follows: TGTGCCAGCTCGGGGCTCACAGATACGCAGTATTTT. The chain joins TRBV9 to TRBJ2-3, with D possibly being TRBD1 or TRBD2 (5 bases each). V lost 7 bases and J lost 2, with 8 bases in between. This CDR3 region has 12 residues. Germline loops: CDR1 SGDLS, CDR2 YYNGEE.

This chain connects TRBV27 to TRBJ2-7; possibly TRBD2 for D (6 bases). The CDR3 consists of 16 residues. The germline V gene encodes CDR1 MNHEY and CDR2 SMNVEV (reference sequence). V dropped 6 bases and J dropped 0 bases, with 18 bases sitting between them. In DNA, the CDR3 is TGTGCCAGCAGAGACCTCAGCGGGCCCAGCTCCTACGAGCAGTACTTC. As protein: CASRDLSGPSSYEQYF.

The rearrangement links TRBV4-1 to TRBJ1-6; TRBD1 matches 9 bases. From germline, CDR1 is MGHRA and CDR2 YSYEKL. This CDR3 contains 17 residues. J lost 6 bases, V lost 2 bases, and 8 bases had no gene match. This CDR3 reads CASSQTKGTGPNSPLHF. CDR3 nucleotide sequence: TGCGCCAGCAGCCAAACTAAAGGGACAGGGCCTAATTCACCCCTCCACTTT.

This chain links TRBV5-6 with TRBJ2-3, with D perhaps matching TRBD2 (5 bases). Trimming pared 0 bases from V and 2 bases from J, leaving 16 bases between. Germline V gene lookup returns CDR1 SGHDT and CDR2 YYEEEE. This CDR3 contains 17 residues. In nucleotides, the CDR3 is TGTGCCAGCAGCTTGGAAACCGAGGAGGAGACCACAGATACGCAGTATTTT. Amino acid sequence: CASSLETEEETTDTQYF.

For the CDR3, the DNA is TGTGCCAGCAGCTTCTCGGGACTAGCGGTTCTAGATACGCAGTATTTT. It is translated as CASSFSGLAVLDTQYF. This chain links TRBV5-6 with TRBJ2-3, with 11 bases identical to TRBD2. Trimming cost V 2 bases and J 5 bases; bases outside gene matches: 7. The CDR3 extends over 16 amino acids. Germline CDR1 is SGHDT and CDR2 is YYEEEE. Full variable domain (outside the CDR3, taken from reference TRBV5-6 and TRBJ2-3): DAGVTQSPTHLIKTRGQQVTLRCSPKSGHDTVSWYQQALGQGPQFIFQYYEEEERQRGNFPDRFSGHQFPNYSSELNVNALLLGDSALYLCASSFSGLAVLDTQYFGPGTRLTVL.

The gene calls are TRBV19 and TRBJ2-2, with 7 bases fitting TRBD2. Germline loops: CDR1 LNHDA, CDR2 SQIVND (reference sequence). V gave up 0 bases and J gave up 6 bases; unmatched junction bases: 7. CDR3 length: 16 residues. The DNA of the CDR3 is TGTGCCAGTAGTATAGATAAACCGGGGAGGGCCGGGGAGCTGTTTTTT. The encoded protein is CASSIDKPGRAGELFF. Full variable domain (rest looked up from reference TRBV19 and TRBJ2-2): DGGITQSPKYLFRKEGQNVTLSCEQNLNHDAMYWYRQDPGQGLRLIYYSQIVNDFQKGDIAEGYSVSREKKESFPLTVTSAQKNPTAFYLCASSIDKPGRAGELFFGEGSRLTVL.

V and J are TRBV14 and TRBJ2-4; 7 nucleotides line up with TRBD1. The CDR3 extends over 16 amino acids. Germline CDR1 reads SGHDN; CDR2 reads FVKESK. V shed 2 bases, J shed 8 bases, and the junction held 12 bases outside the gene matches. The DNA of the CDR3 is TGTGCCAGCAGCCAAACTTACCTACAGGGGCGGGACATTCAGTACTTC. Amino acid sequence: CASSQTYLQGRDIQYF.

The chain is built from TRBV9 and TRBJ2-1; perhaps TRBD2 as D (5 bases). V lost 4 bases and J 10 bases, leaving 9 bases between the germline ends. From germline, CDR1 is SGDLS and CDR2 YYNGEE. The CDR3 sequence is 11 residues long. The CDR3 is CASSFSVEQFF. CDR3 coding DNA: TGTGCCAGCAGCTTTAGCGTCGAGCAGTTCTTC.

The V gene is TRBV5-8, the J gene TRBJ1-5; no firm D call. From germline, CDR1 is SGHTS and CDR2 YDEGEE. The V end was cut by 5 bases, the J end by 2 bases, with 14 bases between. The CDR3 has 15 amino acids. The CDR3 coding sequence is TGTGCCAGCAGTCGGACCCCCGCGGGCAATCAGCCCCAGCATTTT. Its protein is CASSRTPAGNQPQHF. Variable domain in full (rest from reference TRBV5-8 and TRBJ1-5): EAGVTQSPTHLIKTRGQQATLRCSPISGHTSVYWYQQALGLGLQFLLWYDEGEERNRGNFPPRFSGRQFPNYSSELNVNALELEDSALYLCASSRTPAGNQPQHFGDGTRLSIL.

V usage is TRBV5-1 and J usage is TRBJ2-3; D might be TRBD2 (5 bases). V lost 1 base and J 3 bases, leaving 9 bases between the germline ends. CDR1 is SGHRS, CDR2 YFSETQ, per germline. The length of the CDR3 is 14 residues. The CDR3 DNA follows: TGCGCCAGCAGCTTGTCGGGATCTACAGATACGCAGTATTTT. Translating it yields CASSLSGSTDTQYF.

The chain has TRBV6-5 and TRBJ2-2; 8 bases fit TRBD1. CDR3 length equals 16 residues. Trimming cost V 6 bases and J 4 bases; bases outside gene matches: 10. Germline-derived CDR1 and CDR2 are MNHEY and SVGAGI. The CDR3 DNA reads TGTGCCAGCAGCTACAACAGGGGGTTCGGCACCGGGGAGCTGTTTTTT. Translated, it gives CASSYNRGFGTGELFF.

The chain uses TRBV9 and TRBJ1-3, with 7 bases that match TRBD1. From germline, CDR1 is SGDLS and CDR2 YYNGEE. V lost 3 bases to trimming and J lost 3 bases; unmatched junction nucleotides: 9. The CDR3 loop spans 16 amino acids. This CDR3 reads CASSGRDRAYGNTIYF. The CDR3 DNA reads as TGTGCCAGCAGCGGCCGTGACAGGGCGTATGGAAACACCATATATTTT.

Only a few counts were recorded for this clone. Here the CDR3 reads CASSSRDRGIDTQYF. In DNA form, the CDR3 reads TGTGCCAGCAGTTCACGGGACAGGGGGATAGATACGCAGTATTTT. This chain uses TRBV27 with TRBJ2-3; 11 nucleotides line up with TRBD1. Per germline, CDR1 MNHEY and CDR2 SMNVEV (reference sequence). CDR3 size: 15 residues. V lost 4 bases to trimming and J lost 5 bases; unmatched junction nucleotides: 5.

The rearrangement uses TRBV27 and TRBJ1-1; D may be TRBD1 (5 bases). Germline V lookup: CDR1 MNHEY, CDR2 SMNVEV (reference sequence). Trimming removed 3 bases from V and 6 bases from J, with 11 bases in between. The CDR3 is 13 amino acids. The CDR3 loop is CASSFVGEAEAFF. The CDR3 DNA follows: TGTGCCAGCAGTTTTGTAGGGGAGGCTGAAGCTTTCTTT.